This TCR beta chain stems from a study of cytomegalovirus exposure and HLA in healthy donors. Study-level points and caveats: Associated with cytomegalovirus, according to the listing, were 150 to 200 TCR beta chains.

Trimming shortened V by 2 bases and J by 0 bases, and 5 bases separated the two germline ends. This CDR3 has 13 residues. CDR1 is GTSNPN, CDR2 SVGIG, per germline (reference sequence). Data came from immunoSEQ multiplex PCR; TCRdb stores just in-frame clones and leaves some out. The data hold under 150,000 clones, with approximately 87% observed a single time. The validation cohort, a group of more than 95 subjects, included the donors and was separate from the roughly 670-subject first cohort. A remark on this clone: Its antigen remains unknown.

The chain employs TRBV30 and TRBJ1-3; D is uncertain. This TCR was sampled from a woman aged 18-29 years in good health and CMV-seropositive. Source material: PBMCs. The CDR3 DNA is TGTGCCTGGAGTCAGTTCTCTGGAAACACCATATATTTT. Amino acid sequence: CAWSQFSGNTIYF.